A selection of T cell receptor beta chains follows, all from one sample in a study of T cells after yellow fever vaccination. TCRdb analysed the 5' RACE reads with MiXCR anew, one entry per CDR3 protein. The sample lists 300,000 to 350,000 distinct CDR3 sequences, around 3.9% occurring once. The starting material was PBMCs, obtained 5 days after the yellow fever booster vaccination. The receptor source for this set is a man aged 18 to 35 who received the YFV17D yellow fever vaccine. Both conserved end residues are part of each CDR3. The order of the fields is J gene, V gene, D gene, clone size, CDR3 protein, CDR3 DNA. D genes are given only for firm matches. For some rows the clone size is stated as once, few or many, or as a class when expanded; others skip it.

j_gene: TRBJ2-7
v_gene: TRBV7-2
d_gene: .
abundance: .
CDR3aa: CASSSFVNEQYF
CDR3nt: TGTGCCAGCAGCTCCTTTGTGAACGAGCAGTACTTC

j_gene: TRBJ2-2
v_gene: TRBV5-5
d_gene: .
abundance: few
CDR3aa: CASSSLPPTANTGELFF
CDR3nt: TGTGCCAGCAGCTCACTACCCCCCACGGCCAACACCGGGGAGCTGTTTTTT

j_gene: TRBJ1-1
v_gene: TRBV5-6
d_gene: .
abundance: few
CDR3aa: CASSHRFMNTEAFF
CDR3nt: TGTGCCAGCTCTCACAGGTTCATGAACACTGAAGCTTTCTTT

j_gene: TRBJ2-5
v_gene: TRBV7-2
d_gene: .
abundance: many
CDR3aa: CASSPQGRGQETQYF
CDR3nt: TGTGCCAGCAGCCCTCAGGGGCGGGGCCAAGAGACCCAGTACTTC

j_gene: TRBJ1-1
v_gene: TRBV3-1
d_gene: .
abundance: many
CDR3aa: CASSLRGTNTEAFF
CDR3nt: TGCGCCAGCAGCTTGCGGGGTACGAACACTGAAGCTTTCTTT

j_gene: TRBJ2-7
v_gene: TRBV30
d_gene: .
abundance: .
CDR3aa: CAWSVPNYEQYF
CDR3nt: TGTGCCTGGAGTGTCCCTAACTACGAGCAGTACTTC

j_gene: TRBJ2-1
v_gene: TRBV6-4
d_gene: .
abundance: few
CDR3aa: CASSDYDEQFF
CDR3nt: TGTGCCAGCAGTGACTATGATGAGCAGTTCTTC

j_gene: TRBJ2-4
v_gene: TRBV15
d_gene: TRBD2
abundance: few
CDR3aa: CATSRVRGGKNIQYF
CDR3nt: TGTGCCACCAGCAGAGTGAGGGGAGGGAAAAACATTCAGTACTTC

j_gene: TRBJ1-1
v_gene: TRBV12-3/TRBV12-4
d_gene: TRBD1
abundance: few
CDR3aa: CASSYGQGDEAFF
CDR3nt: TGTGCCAGCAGCTATGGACAGGGAGATGAAGCTTTCTTT

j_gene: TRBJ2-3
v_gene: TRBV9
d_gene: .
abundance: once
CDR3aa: CASSDRTPPESQYF
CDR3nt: TGTGCCAGCAGCGATAGGACCCCACCTGAGTCGCAGTATTTT

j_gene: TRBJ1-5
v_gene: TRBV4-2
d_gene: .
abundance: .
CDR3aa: CASRLNSGQPQHF
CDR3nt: TGTGCCAGCAGACTTAACAGTGGCCAGCCCCAGCATTTT

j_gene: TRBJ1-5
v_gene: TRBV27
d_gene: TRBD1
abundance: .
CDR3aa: CASSTDRDNQPQHF
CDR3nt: TGTGCCAGCAGTACCGACAGGGACAATCAGCCCCAGCATTTT

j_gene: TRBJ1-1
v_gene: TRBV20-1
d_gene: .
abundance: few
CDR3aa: CSAFSQQGRPAFF
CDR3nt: TGCAGTGCCTTCTCCCAACAGGGCCGCCCGGCTTTCTTT

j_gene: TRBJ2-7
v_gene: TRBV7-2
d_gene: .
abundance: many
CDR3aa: CASSYGTRGDYEQYF
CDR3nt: TGTGCCAGCAGCTACGGGACTCGTGGTGACTACGAGCAGTACTTC

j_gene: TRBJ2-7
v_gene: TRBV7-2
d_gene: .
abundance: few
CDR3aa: CASSSFGNYEQYF
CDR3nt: TGTGCCAGCAGCTCCTTCGGGAACTACGAGCAGTACTTC

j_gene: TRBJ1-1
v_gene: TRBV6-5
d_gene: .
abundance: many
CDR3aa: CASSPSGTRAFF
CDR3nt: TGTGCCAGCAGTCCCTCAGGGACACGGGCTTTCTTT

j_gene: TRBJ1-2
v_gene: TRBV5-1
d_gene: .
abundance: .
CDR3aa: CASNPLGLRGYGYTF
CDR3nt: TGCGCCAGCAACCCCCTCGGGCTGCGGGGGTATGGCTACACCTTC

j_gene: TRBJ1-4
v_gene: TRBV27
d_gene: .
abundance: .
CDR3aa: CASSLNGGTTNEKLFF
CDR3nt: TGTGCCAGCAGTTTAAATGGGGGGACAACTAATGAAAAACTGTTTTTT

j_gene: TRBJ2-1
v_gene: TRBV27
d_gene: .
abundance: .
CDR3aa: CASRDGGAGQIPGEQFF
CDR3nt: TGTGCCAGCAGGGATGGGGGTGCCGGACAGATCCCAGGGGAGCAGTTCTTC

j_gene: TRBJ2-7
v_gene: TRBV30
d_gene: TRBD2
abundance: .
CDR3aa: CAWRTSGVYEQYF
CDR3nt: TGTGCCTGGAGGACTAGCGGGGTTTACGAGCAGTACTTC

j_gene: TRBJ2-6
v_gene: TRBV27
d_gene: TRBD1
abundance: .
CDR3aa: CASSLFPRDSRSGANVLTF
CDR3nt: TGTGCCAGCAGCCTGTTCCCCCGGGACAGCCGCTCTGGGGCCAACGTCCTGACTTTC

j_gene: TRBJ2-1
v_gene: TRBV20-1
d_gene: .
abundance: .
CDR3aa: CSARGPSAYNEQFF
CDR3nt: TGCAGTGCTAGAGGCCCTTCAGCGTACAATGAGCAGTTCTTC

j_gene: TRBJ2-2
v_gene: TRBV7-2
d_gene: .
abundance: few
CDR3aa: CASSWGGGTGELFF
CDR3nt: TGTGCCAGCAGCTGGGGGGGCGGCACCGGGGAGCTGTTTTTT

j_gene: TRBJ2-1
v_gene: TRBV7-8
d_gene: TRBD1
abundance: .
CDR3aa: CASSPDRGFHNEQFF
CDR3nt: TGTGCCAGCAGCCCCGACAGGGGTTTCCACAATGAGCAGTTCTTC

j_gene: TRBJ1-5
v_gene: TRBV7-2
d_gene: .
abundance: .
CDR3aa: CASSLDSSYQPQHF
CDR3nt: TGTGCCAGCAGTTTGGACAGTAGTTACCAGCCCCAGCATTTT

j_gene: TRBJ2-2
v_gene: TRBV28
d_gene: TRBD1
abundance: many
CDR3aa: CASSGRGIRIGELFF
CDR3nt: TGTGCCAGCAGTGGCAGGGGGATTCGGATCGGGGAGCTGTTTTTT

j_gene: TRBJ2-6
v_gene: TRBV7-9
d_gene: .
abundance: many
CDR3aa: CASSLWGTGANVLTF
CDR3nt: TGTGCCAGCAGCTTATGGGGGACCGGGGCCAACGTCCTGACTTTC

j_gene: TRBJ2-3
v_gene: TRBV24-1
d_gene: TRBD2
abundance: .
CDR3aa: CATSDSLTSGVETDTQYF
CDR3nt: TGTGCCACCAGTGATTCATTGACTAGCGGGGTCGAGACAGATACGCAGTATTTT

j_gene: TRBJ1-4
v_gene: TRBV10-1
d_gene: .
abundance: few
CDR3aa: CASAGGGGPKTTNEKLFF
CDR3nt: TGCGCCAGCGCTGGAGGGGGGGGACCGAAGACCACTAATGAAAAACTGTTTTTT

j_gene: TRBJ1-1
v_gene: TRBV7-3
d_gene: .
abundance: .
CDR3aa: CASSSQGPNTEAFF
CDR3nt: TGTGCCAGCAGCTCTCAGGGTCCAAACACTGAAGCTTTCTTT

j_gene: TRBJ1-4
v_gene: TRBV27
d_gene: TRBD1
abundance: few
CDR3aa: CASSTRTGDEKLFF
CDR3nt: TGTGCCAGCAGTACCCGGACAGGGGATGAAAAACTGTTTTTT

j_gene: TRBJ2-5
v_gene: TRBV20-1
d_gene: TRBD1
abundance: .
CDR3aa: CSANYDRGVTQYF
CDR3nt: TGCAGTGCTAATTATGACAGGGGAGTGACCCAGTACTTC

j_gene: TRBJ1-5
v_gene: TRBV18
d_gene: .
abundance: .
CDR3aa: CASSPRGGQANQPQHF
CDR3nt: TGTGCCAGCTCACCACGCGGCGGCCAGGCTAATCAGCCCCAGCATTTT

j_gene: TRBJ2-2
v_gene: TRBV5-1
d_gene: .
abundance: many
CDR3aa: CASSFEGFTGELFF
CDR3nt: TGCGCCAGCAGCTTTGAGGGTTTCACCGGGGAGCTGTTTTTT

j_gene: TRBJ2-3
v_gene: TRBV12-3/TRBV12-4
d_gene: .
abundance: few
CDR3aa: CASRPSYFHTQYF
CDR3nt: TGTGCCAGCAGGCCCTCCTACTTTCATACGCAGTATTTT

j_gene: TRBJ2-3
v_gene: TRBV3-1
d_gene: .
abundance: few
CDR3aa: CASSPYRAGTDTQYF
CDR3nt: TGTGCCAGCAGCCCCTACCGTGCGGGCACAGATACGCAGTATTTT

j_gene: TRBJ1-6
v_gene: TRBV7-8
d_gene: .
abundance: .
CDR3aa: CASSPSWSPLHF
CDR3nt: TGTGCCAGCAGCCCCTCGTGGTCACCCCTCCACTTT

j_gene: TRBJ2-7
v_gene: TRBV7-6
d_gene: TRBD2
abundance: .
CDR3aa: CASSPRTSGVNEQYF
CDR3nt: TGTGCCAGCAGCCCTCGGACTAGCGGTGTAAACGAGCAGTACTTC

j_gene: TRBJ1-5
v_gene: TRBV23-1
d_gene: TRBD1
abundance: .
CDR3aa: CASTPDRRYQPQHF
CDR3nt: TGCGCCAGCACCCCGGACAGGCGATATCAGCCCCAGCATTTT

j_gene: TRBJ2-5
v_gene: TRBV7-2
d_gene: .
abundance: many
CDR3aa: CASSGYQETQYF
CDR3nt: TGTGCCAGCAGCGGGTACCAAGAGACCCAGTACTTC

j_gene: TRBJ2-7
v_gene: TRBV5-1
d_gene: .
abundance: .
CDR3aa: CASSLPSYEQYF
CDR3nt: TGCGCCAGCAGCTTACCAAGCTACGAGCAGTACTTC

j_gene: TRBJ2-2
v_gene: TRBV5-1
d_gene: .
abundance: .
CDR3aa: CASSQDLVGGELFF
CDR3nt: TGCGCCAGCAGCCAAGATTTAGTCGGCGGGGAGCTGTTTTTT

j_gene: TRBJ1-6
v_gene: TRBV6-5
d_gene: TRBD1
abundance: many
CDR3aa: CASSYARQGGDYNSPLHF
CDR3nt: TGTGCCAGCAGTTACGCTAGACAGGGAGGGGACTATAATTCACCCCTCCACTTT

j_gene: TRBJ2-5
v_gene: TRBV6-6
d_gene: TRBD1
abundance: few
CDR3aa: CASSWRTGLGETQYF
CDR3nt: TGTGCCAGCAGTTGGAGGACAGGCCTAGGGGAGACCCAGTACTTC

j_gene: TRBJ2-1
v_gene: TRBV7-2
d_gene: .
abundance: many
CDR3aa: CASSRIQYNEQFF
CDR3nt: TGTGCCAGCAGCAGAATACAGTACAATGAGCAGTTCTTC

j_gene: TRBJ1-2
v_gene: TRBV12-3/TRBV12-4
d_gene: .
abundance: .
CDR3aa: CASSSRVSGYTF
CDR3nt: TGTGCCAGCAGTTCCAGGGTCTCTGGCTACACCTTC

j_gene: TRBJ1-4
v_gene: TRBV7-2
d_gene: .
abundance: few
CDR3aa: CASSPPGGREKLFF
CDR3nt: TGTGCCAGCAGCCCCCCGGGGGGGCGGGAAAAACTGTTTTTT

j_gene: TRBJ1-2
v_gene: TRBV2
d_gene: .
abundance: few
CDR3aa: CASIRGAESYGYTF
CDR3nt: TGTGCCAGCATCCGAGGGGCAGAAAGCTATGGCTACACCTTC

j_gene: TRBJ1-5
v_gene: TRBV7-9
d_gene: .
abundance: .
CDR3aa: CASSLGGTRYQPQHF
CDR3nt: TGTGCCAGCAGCTTAGGAGGAACCAGATATCAGCCCCAGCATTTT

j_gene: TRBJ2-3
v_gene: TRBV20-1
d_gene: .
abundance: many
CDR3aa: CSARGRGAGFNTQYF
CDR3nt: TGCAGTGCTAGAGGGAGGGGTGCGGGTTTTAATACGCAGTATTTT

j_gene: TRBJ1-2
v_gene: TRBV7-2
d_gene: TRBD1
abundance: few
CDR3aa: CASSLGSGTGSHGYTF
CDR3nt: TGTGCCAGCAGCTTAGGGTCCGGGACAGGGAGCCATGGCTACACCTTC

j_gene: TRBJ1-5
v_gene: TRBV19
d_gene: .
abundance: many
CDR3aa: CATHPGGNQPQHF
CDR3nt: TGTGCCACCCATCCCGGGGGGAATCAGCCCCAGCATTTT

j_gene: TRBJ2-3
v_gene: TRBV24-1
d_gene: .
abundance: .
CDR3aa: CATSLNGGTDTQYF
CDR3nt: TGTGCCACCAGTCTGAACGGGGGCACAGATACGCAGTATTTT

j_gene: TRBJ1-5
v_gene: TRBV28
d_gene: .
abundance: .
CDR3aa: CASSFSPLGGKGSQPQHF
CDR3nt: TGTGCCAGCAGCTTTAGCCCCTTAGGGGGTAAGGGGTCGCAGCCCCAGCATTTT